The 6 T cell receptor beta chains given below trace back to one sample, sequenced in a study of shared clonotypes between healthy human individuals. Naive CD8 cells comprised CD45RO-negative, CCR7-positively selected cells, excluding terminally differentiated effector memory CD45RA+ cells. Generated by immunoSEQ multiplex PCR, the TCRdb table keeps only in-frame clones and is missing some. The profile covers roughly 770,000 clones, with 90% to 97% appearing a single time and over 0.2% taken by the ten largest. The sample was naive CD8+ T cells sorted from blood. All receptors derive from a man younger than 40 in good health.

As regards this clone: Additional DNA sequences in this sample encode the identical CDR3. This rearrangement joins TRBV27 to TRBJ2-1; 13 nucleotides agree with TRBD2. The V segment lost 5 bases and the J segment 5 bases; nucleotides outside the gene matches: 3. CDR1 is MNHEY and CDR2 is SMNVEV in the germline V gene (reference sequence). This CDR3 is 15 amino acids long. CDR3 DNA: TGTGCCAGCAGTCTTGGGACTAGCGGGGACAATGAGCAGTTCTTC. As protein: CASSLGTSGDNEQFF.

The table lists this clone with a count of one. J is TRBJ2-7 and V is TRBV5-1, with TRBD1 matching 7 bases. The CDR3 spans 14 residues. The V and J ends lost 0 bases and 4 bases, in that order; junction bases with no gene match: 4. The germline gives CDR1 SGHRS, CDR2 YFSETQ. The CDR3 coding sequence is TGCGCCAGCAGCTTGGGCCCACAGGGGTACGAGCAGTACTTC. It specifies CASSLGPQGYEQYF.

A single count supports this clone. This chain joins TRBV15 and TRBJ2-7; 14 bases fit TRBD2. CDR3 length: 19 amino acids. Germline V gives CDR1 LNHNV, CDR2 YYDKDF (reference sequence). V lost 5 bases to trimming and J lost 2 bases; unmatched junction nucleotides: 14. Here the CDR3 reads CATSGPSPGTSGGTYEQYF. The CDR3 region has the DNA TGTGCCACCAGCGGCCCGAGTCCCGGGACTAGCGGGGGAACCTACGAGCAGTACTTC.

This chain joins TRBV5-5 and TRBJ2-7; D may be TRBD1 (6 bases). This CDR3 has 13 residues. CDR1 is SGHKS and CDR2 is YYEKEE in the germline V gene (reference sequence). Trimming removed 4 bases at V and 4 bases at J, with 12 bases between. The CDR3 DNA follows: TGTGCCAGCAGCCCCTCCGACAGGTACGAGCAGTACTTC. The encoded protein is CASSPSDRYEQYF.

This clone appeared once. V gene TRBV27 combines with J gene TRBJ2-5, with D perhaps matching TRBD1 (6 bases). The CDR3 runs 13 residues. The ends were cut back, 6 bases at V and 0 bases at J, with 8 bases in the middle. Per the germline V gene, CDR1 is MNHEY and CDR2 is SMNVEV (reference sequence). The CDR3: CASRGTNQETQYF. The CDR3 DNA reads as TGTGCCAGCAGAGGGACAAACCAAGAGACCCAGTACTTC.

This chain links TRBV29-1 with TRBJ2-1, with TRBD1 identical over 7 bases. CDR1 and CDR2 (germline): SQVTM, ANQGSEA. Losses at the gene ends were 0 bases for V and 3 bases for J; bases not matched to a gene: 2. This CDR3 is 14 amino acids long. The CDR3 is CSVEDRDSYNEQFF. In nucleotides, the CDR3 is TGCAGCGTTGAAGACCGGGACAGCTACAATGAGCAGTTCTTC.